Below, 21 T cell receptor beta chains from the same sample are listed, as sequenced in a study of OX40 agonist ivuxolimab in advanced cancers. Sequencing was performed with immunoSEQ multiplex PCR; in TCRdb, only in-frame clones are kept and a portion is missing. The table lists just over 70,000 clones, roughly 84% of them singletons. The sequences come from CD4+ or CD8+ T cells sorted from blood, collected in a trial of the OX40 agonist ivuxolimab. The source is an adult with an advanced solid tumor such as melanoma, head and neck, liver or kidney cancer.

The table lists this clone with a few counts. The genes are TRBV7-8 and TRBJ1-1; no clear D gene. Trimming left V 0 bases short and J 11 bases short, with 16 bases between. The CDR3 has 14 residues. The germline CDR1 and CDR2 sequences are SGHVS and FQNEAQ. The CDR3 here is CASSLARVPSVAFF. The CDR3 region has the DNA TGTGCCAGCAGCTTAGCGCGGGTCCCCAGTGTGGCTTTCTTT.

V and J are TRBV28 and TRBJ1-1, with TRBD1 matching over 10 bases. Germline values: CDR1 MDHEN, CDR2 SYDVKM. Germline trimming cut 1 base from V and 0 bases from J; bases unmatched to any gene: 11. This CDR3 is built from 19 residues. CDR3 sequence: CASSLLRPGQGRMNTEAFF. The CDR3 nucleotides are TGTGCCAGCAGTTTATTGCGTCCGGGACAGGGGCGAATGAACACTGAAGCTTTCTTT.

This rearrangement joins TRBV25-1 to TRBJ2-7, with D hard to call. V lost 5 bases, J lost 0 bases, and 2 bases lay in between. Germline CDR1 MGHDK, CDR2 SYGVNS. There are 11 residues in the CDR3. CDR3 protein: CASSYSYEQYF. DNA for the CDR3: TGTGCCAGCAGTTACTCCTACGAGCAGTACTTC.

The chain uses TRBV6-1 and TRBJ1-2; the D gene is possibly TRBD1 (6 bases). The length of the CDR3 is 14 residues. Trimming pared 7 bases from V and 4 bases from J, leaving 16 bases between. CDR1 and CDR2 (germline): MNHNS, SASEGT. The CDR3 DNA sequence: TGTGCCAGCACCCCGGAACAGGGATCCTATGGCTACACCTTC. Protein product: CASTPEQGSYGYTF.

This clone was counted a single time. The V gene is TRBV19, the J gene TRBJ1-5; no clear D. With 9 bases removed from V and 2 bases from J, the gap between germline ends came to 20 bases. The CDR3 length is 16 residues. Germline assignment: CDR1 LNHDA and CDR2 SQIVND (reference sequence). CDR3 sequence reads: CASPDAYREGNQPQHF. CDR3 DNA sequence: TGTGCCAGCCCCGACGCATACCGAGAGGGCAATCAGCCCCAGCATTTT.

The rearrangement uses TRBV29-1 and TRBJ2-5; 8 bases fit TRBD2. The CDR3 contains 11 residues. The trim removed 8 bases at V and 4 bases at J, leaving 3 bases unmatched. Germline V lookup: CDR1 SQVTM, CDR2 ANQGSEA. The CDR3, as DNA: TGCAGCTACCGGGAGGGAGAGACCCAGTACTTC. This translates into CSYREGETQYF.

The rearrangement links TRBV19 to TRBJ2-3; D not certain. Germline loops: CDR1 LNHDA, CDR2 SQIVND (reference sequence). The CDR3 loop spans 14 amino acids. Trimming removed 1 base from V and 0 bases from J, with 5 bases in between. Written as DNA, the CDR3 is TGTGCCAGTAGTATAGCCCCCAGCACAGATACGCAGTATTTT. The encoded protein is CASSIAPSTDTQYF.

This rearrangement joins TRBV19 to TRBJ1-4, with D maybe TRBD1 (6 bases). V was clipped by 5 bases and J by 8 bases, with 18 bases between them. Germline V gives CDR1 LNHDA, CDR2 SQIVND (reference sequence). This CDR3 region has 15 residues. The CDR3 nucleotides are TGTGCCAGTAGTCGTACAGGGAATGCGGAGGAAAAACTGTTTTTT. The encoded protein is CASSRTGNAEEKLFF.

The chain combines TRBV12-2 with TRBJ2-1; no check of the table's D call, TRBD2, against the DNA was made. TRBV12-2 has pseudogene status. The CDR3 has 13 amino acids. CDR3 in amino acids: CASYAGVDNEQFF. CDR3 bases: TGTGCAAGTTATGCGGGGGTCGACAATGAGCAGTTCTTC.

The DNA of the CDR3 is TGTGCCAGCAGCCCGACCGAACAGGGGAATCGCCACTATGGCTACACCTTC. It encodes CASSPTEQGNRHYGYTF. This rearrangement joins TRBV7-2 to TRBJ1-2; 7 bases match TRBD1. V shed 5 bases, J shed 3 bases, and the junction held 15 bases outside the gene matches. Germline CDR1 is SGHTA and CDR2 is FQGNSA. The CDR3 covers 17 residues.

The chain uses TRBV30 and TRBJ2-7; perhaps TRBD1 as D (7 bases). The V gene's germline CDR1 is GTSNPN and CDR2 SVGIG (reference sequence). V was shortened by 2 bases and J by 6 bases, with 14 bases between the two germline ends. The CDR3 consists of 13 residues. The CDR3 sequence: CAWSPRQGGEQYF. In DNA, the CDR3 is TGTGCCTGGAGTCCCCGACAGGGAGGCGAGCAGTACTTC.

This rearrangement joins TRBV5-4 to TRBJ2-1; D call uncertain. The V and J ends lost 1 base and 6 bases respectively, with 11 bases between them. Germline values: CDR1 SGHNT, CDR2 YYREEE (reference sequence). The CDR3 has 14 residues. Here the CDR3 reads CASSLRDLGNEQFF. The CDR3 region has the DNA TGTGCCAGCAGCTTGCGAGACCTGGGCAATGAGCAGTTCTTC. Full variable domain (rest looked up from reference TRBV5-4 and TRBJ2-1): ETGVTQSPTHLIKTRGQQVTLRCSSQSGHNTVSWYQQALGQGPQFIFQYYREEENGRGNFPPRFSGLQFPNYSSELNVNALELDDSALYLCASSLRDLGNEQFFGPGTRLTVL.

This clone was observed a single time. This chain's CDR3 is CASSMSWSLRGNTEAFF. DNA of the CDR3: TGTGCCAGTAGTATGTCCTGGTCTTTAAGGGGGAACACTGAAGCTTTCTTT. The V gene is TRBV19, the J gene TRBJ1-1, with D tentatively TRBD1 (5 bases). The CDR3 runs to 17 residues. Germline V CDR1 and CDR2: LNHDA, SQIVND (reference sequence). V was clipped by 3 bases and J by 1 base, with 18 bases between them.

This clone turned up a few times. Written as DNA, the CDR3 is TGTGCCAGCAGTTGGACAGGCTCGGGGACAGATACGCAGTATTTT. It encodes CASSWTGSGTDTQYF. The rearrangement links TRBV6-5 to TRBJ2-3; 7 positions match TRBD1. Germline CDR1 is MNHEY and CDR2 is SVGAGI. The CDR3 loop spans 15 amino acids. The V segment lost 4 bases and the J segment 3 bases; nucleotides outside the gene matches: 7.

This clone was seen a single time. CDR3 residues: CASSPQGSGQPQHF. The CDR3 coding sequence is TGTGCCAGCAGTCCACAGGGTTCGGGTCAGCCCCAGCATTTT. V and J are TRBV25-1 and TRBJ1-5, with D possibly matching TRBD1 (6 bases). The CDR3 has 14 amino acids. Deletions cut 5 bases from V and 6 bases from J, with 14 bases between. Germline-derived CDR1 and CDR2 are MGHDK and SYGVNS.

The chain carries TRBV4-1 and TRBJ2-1; 11 nucleotides align to TRBD2. V lost 1 base to trimming and J lost 6 bases; unmatched junction nucleotides: 8. The CDR3 runs 17 residues. Per germline, CDR1 MGHRA and CDR2 YSYEKL. This CDR3 is CASSQVQLAGVGNEQFF. The CDR3 coding sequence is TGCGCCAGCAGCCAAGTTCAACTAGCGGGAGTTGGCAATGAGCAGTTCTTC.

This rearrangement joins TRBV5-1 to TRBJ1-4, with D possibly TRBD1 on 5 matching bases. CDR3 length: 14 amino acids. Looked up from germline, CDR1 is SGHRS and CDR2 is YFSETQ. Trimming took off 3 bases at V and 7 bases at J, with 13 bases between the two ends. The CDR3 nucleotides are TGCGCCAGCAGCTCCTCCGGGACGGTTGAAAAACTGTTTTTT. Translated, it gives CASSSSGTVEKLFF.

Only a few counts were recorded for this clone. The V gene is TRBV12-5, the J gene TRBJ1-1; TRBD1 is a possible D gene (6 bases). V lost 1 base and J 8 bases, leaving 11 bases between the germline ends. The germline V gene has CDR1 LGHNT and CDR2 FRNRAP. The CDR3 contains 13 residues. CDR3 sequence: CASGLEIQGEAFF. The CDR3 bases are TGTGCTAGTGGTTTGGAAATACAGGGAGAAGCTTTCTTT.

This chain uses TRBV11-2 with TRBJ2-7; possible D gene TRBD1, 6 bases. V was pared by 2 bases and J by 6 bases, with 14 bases between. Germline CDR1 reads SGHAT; CDR2 reads FQNNGV. The length of the CDR3 is 14 residues. CDR3 in DNA: TGTGCCAGCAGCTTATTACAGGGTGTAGGCGAGCAGTACTTC. This encodes CASSLLQGVGEQYF.

The chain employs TRBV2 and TRBJ2-7; the match to TRBD1 covers 8 bases. J lost 4 bases, V lost 8 bases, and 7 bases had no gene match. Germline V lookup: CDR1 SNHLY, CDR2 FYNNEI. This CDR3 comprises 13 residues. The CDR3 DNA sequence: TGTGCCAGCGATCAGGGGGCGGCTTACGAGCAGTACTTC. Translated, it gives CASDQGAAYEQYF.

This chain uses TRBV7-3 with TRBJ2-2; no definite D call. The germline V gene encodes CDR1 SGHTA and CDR2 FQGTGA. V was cut by 5 bases and J by 6 bases, with 10 bases left in between. The CDR3 runs 13 residues. CDR3 bases: TGTGCCAGCAGCCCCTCCGGAGCCGGGGAGCTGTTTTTT. It encodes CASSPSGAGELFF.